Listed below are T cell receptor beta chains from one sample, sequenced in a study of blood T cell repertoires in COVID-19. The data were produced by immunoSEQ multiplex PCR, yet TCRdb's version contains in-frame clones alone and is incomplete. This sample carries 200,000 to 250,000 clones, around 80% of them seen once, and the ten largest clones take roughly 1.3%. Sequencing was carried out using peripheral blood. The origin of the receptors is a woman aged 25 to 39 with COVID-19, enrolled during active disease. Both conserved end residues are part of each CDR3. The D gene is left open where the match is weak. The size field is filled for only some rows; it gives once, few, many or a size class.

d_call	clone_size	j_call	v_call	cdr3_nt	cdr3_aa
NA	NA	TRBJ2-7	TRBV28	TGTGCCAGCAGTTTGGGCAGGGGTGGGGCCTACGAGCAGTACTTC	CASSLGRGGAYEQYF
NA	NA	TRBJ1-1	TRBV3-1/TRBV3-2	TGTGCCAGCAGCCAGGGGGGTGGAGGCGCTGAAGCTTTCTTT	CASSQGGGGAEAFF
NA	NA	TRBJ2-7	TRBV4-3	TGCGCCAGCAGCCAGGATCTTCGGGGTTACGAGCAGTACTTC	CASSQDLRGYEQYF
NA	NA	TRBJ2-2	TRBV4-2	TGTGCCAGCAGCCAAGCGGACACCGGGGAGCTGTTTTTT	CASSQADTGELFF
TRBD1	NA	TRBJ2-2	TRBV10-3	TGTGCCATCAGTGATTCTTCCGGGACAGGGGTCACCGGGGAGCTGTTTTTT	CAISDSSGTGVTGELFF
NA	NA	TRBJ2-7	TRBV30	TGTGCCTGGAGTGTACGGGGGTTTGGCTACGAGCAGTACTTC	CAWSVRGFGYEQYF
NA	NA	TRBJ1-1	TRBV5-5	TGTGCCAGCAGCTTGGACAGTTTCACTGAAGCTTTCTTT	CASSLDSFTEAFF
NA	NA	TRBJ1-2	TRBV28	TGTGCCAGCACAGACACCTATGGCTACACCTTC	CASTDTYGYTF
TRBD2	NA	TRBJ2-1	TRBV3-1/TRBV3-2	TGTGCCAGCAGCCAAGGACTAGCGGAAAATGAGCAGTTCTTC	CASSQGLAENEQFF
NA	NA	TRBJ2-7	TRBV2	TGTGCCAGCATTAGCGCACTCGACTACGAGCAGTACTTC	CASISALDYEQYF
NA	NA	TRBJ2-7	TRBV6-5	TGTGCCAGCAGTTACAATTCGAGGGAGCAGTACTTC	CASSYNSREQYF
NA	NA	TRBJ1-1	TRBV15	TGTGCCACCAGCAGTTCCCGGGGTAATGAAGCTTTCTTT	CATSSSRGNEAFF
TRBD2	NA	TRBJ2-7	TRBV2	TGTGCCAGCAGGACTGGACTAGCTGGCTCCTACGAGCAGTACTTC	CASRTGLAGSYEQYF
NA	NA	TRBJ2-5	TRBV7-9	TGTGCCAGCAGCTTACAGGCGAATCAAGAGACCCAGTACTTC	CASSLQANQETQYF
NA	NA	TRBJ2-7	TRBV6-2/TRBV6-3	TGTGCCAGCAGTTACGACTTTTACGAGCAGTACTTC	CASSYDFYEQYF
NA	NA	TRBJ1-5	TRBV19	TGTGCCAGTAGTATAGTTAGAAATAGCAATCAGCCCCAGCATTTT	CASSIVRNSNQPQHF
NA	few	TRBJ2-2	TRBV7-9	TGTGCCAGCAGCCCTCATACCGGAGTTAACACCGGGGAGCTGTTTTTT	CASSPHTGVNTGELFF
NA	NA	TRBJ1-2	TRBV18	TGTGCCAGCTCACCACTCCAAGGCAGGGATGCCTATGGCTACACCTTC	CASSPLQGRDAYGYTF
TRBD1	NA	TRBJ1-1	TRBV5-4	TGTGCCAGCAGCTTGGAGACAGGGGGTAACACTGAAGCTTTCTTT	CASSLETGGNTEAFF
TRBD2	NA	TRBJ2-7	TRBV28	TGTGCCAGCAGTTACCTCAAAACCGGGACTAGTAGTGACGAGCAGTACTTC	CASSYLKTGTSSDEQYF
NA	NA	TRBJ1-2	TRBV2	TGTGCCGGCGTAGGGGAGGGCCGATCATGCACCTTC	CAGVGEGRSCTF
NA	NA	TRBJ1-1	TRBV12-5	TGTGCTAGTGGTTTGGTAAATAGGCGGGCTGAAGCTTTCTTT	CASGLVNRRAEAFF
TRBD1	NA	TRBJ2-5	TRBV5-1	TGCGCCAGCAGCACCCTCGGACAGGTCCAAGAGACCCAGTACTTC	CASSTLGQVQETQYF
NA	NA	TRBJ1-2	TRBV4-1	TGCGCCAGCAGCCAAGATGGGGGCAGGGCCGTCTTC	CASSQDGGRAVF
TRBD1	NA	TRBJ1-5	TRBV30	TGTGCCTGGAGTGCCCCCCGGACAGGGGTCCAAAGCAATCAGCCCCAGCATTTT	CAWSAPRTGVQSNQPQHF
NA	NA	TRBJ2-7	TRBV15	TGTGCCGCTCGCGACCCTAGGCAGCCTTCCTACGAGCAGTACTTC	CAARDPRQPSYEQYF
TRBD1	NA	TRBJ2-5	TRBV10-3	TGTGCCGTAGGACAGGTAGGAGAGACCCAGTACTTC	CAVGQVGETQYF
NA	NA	TRBJ2-7	TRBV11-2	TGTGCCAGCCAGCGAGCCGCCTACGAGCAGTACTTC	CASQRAAYEQYF
TRBD2	NA	TRBJ2-5	TRBV29-1	TGCAGCGTTGACCCGGGAGGGGAGACCCAGTACTTC	CSVDPGGETQYF
NA	NA	TRBJ2-7	TRBV25-1	TGTGCCAGCAGTGACGAGGCCGGCAGGGCATCCTACGAGCAGTACTTC	CASSDEAGRASYEQYF
NA	NA	TRBJ1-1	TRBV7-3	TGTGCCAGCAGCTCCAGGCTGAACACTGAAGCTTTCTTT	CASSSRLNTEAFF
TRBD1	few	TRBJ2-3	TRBV27	TGTGCCAGCAGTTCTATTCCGGGACAGGGCACAGATACGCAGTATTTT	CASSSIPGQGTDTQYF
TRBD1	few	TRBJ2-7	TRBV24-1	TGTGCCACCAGTGAGGGGTCTCGACAGGGGGCGTACGAGCAGTACTTC	CATSEGSRQGAYEQYF
NA	once	TRBJ2-7	TRBV29-1	TGCAGCGTCCGCTTACAGGGCAGCTCCTACGAGCAGTACTTC	CSVRLQGSSYEQYF
NA	NA	TRBJ2-7	TRBV2	TGTGCCAGCAGTGAAGTGGCAGGGTACGAGCAGTACTTC	CASSEVAGYEQYF
TRBD2	NA	TRBJ2-3	TRBV6-4	TGTGCCAGCAGTGCCACTAGCGGGGGTAGCACAGATACGCAGTATTTT	CASSATSGGSTDTQYF
TRBD1	NA	TRBJ1-5	TRBV12-3/TRBV12-4	TGTGCCAGCAGCTCAGGGGGGCCCCAGCATTTT	CASSSGGPQHF
TRBD1	NA	TRBJ2-5	TRBV5-4	TGTGCCAGCAGCTTTAGGGACAGGGACCAAGAGACCCAGTACTTC	CASSFRDRDQETQYF
TRBD2	NA	TRBJ2-7	TRBV6-2/TRBV6-3	TGTGCCAGCAGTCAGGGGACTAGAAACTCCTACGAGCAGTACTTC	CASSQGTRNSYEQYF
NA	few	TRBJ1-2	TRBV5-4	TGTGCCAGCAGCCCCACAGGGTATGGCTACACCTTC	CASSPTGYGYTF
NA	NA	TRBJ2-7	TRBV2	TGTGCCAGTATGGGGGGCTACGAGCAGTACTTC	CASMGGYEQYF
NA	NA	TRBJ1-2	TRBV2	TGTGCCAGCAGTGTTGGCAGGGACTATGGCTACACCTTC	CASSVGRDYGYTF
TRBD2	NA	TRBJ2-3	TRBV7-2	TGTGCCAGCAGCTACCGAGCGGGGATCACAGATACGCAGTATTTT	CASSYRAGITDTQYF
TRBD2	NA	TRBJ2-1	TRBV6-2/TRBV6-3	TGTGCCAGCAGTTACGGCCTAGCGGGAGGGAATGAGCAGTTCTTC	CASSYGLAGGNEQFF
TRBD1	NA	TRBJ1-1	TRBV27	TGTGCCAGCAGTCCAGTACAGGGGGTGAACACTGAAGCTTTCTTT	CASSPVQGVNTEAFF
NA	NA	TRBJ2-1	TRBV6-2/TRBV6-3	TGTGCCAGCAGTTTACTAGACAACAATGAGCAGTTCTTC	CASSLLDNNEQFF
TRBD1	NA	TRBJ1-1	TRBV7-9	TGTGCCAGCAGCGGGGACAGGGAAACTGAAGCTTTCTTT	CASSGDRETEAFF
NA	NA	TRBJ2-1	TRBV7-9	TGTGCCAGCAGCTCTCGACTAGTATCCTACAATGAGCAGTTCTTC	CASSSRLVSYNEQFF
NA	NA	TRBJ1-5	TRBV4-2	TGTGCCAGGAGGGGGGGGTATGGTAATCAGCCCCAGCATTTT	CARRGGYGNQPQHF
TRBD1	few	TRBJ2-3	TRBV12-3/TRBV12-4	TGTGCCAGCAGTTTATCCGGACAGGGACCGCAGTATTTT	CASSLSGQGPQYF
NA	NA	TRBJ2-5	TRBV7-9	TGTGCCAGCAGCTTAAAAGACGGCCGAGGAAGAGAGACCCAGTACTTC	CASSLKDGRGRETQYF
NA	NA	TRBJ2-1	TRBV10-3	TGTGCCATCAGCGGAACACAAATTGGGGCCGCCGAGCAGTTCTTC	CAISGTQIGAAEQFF